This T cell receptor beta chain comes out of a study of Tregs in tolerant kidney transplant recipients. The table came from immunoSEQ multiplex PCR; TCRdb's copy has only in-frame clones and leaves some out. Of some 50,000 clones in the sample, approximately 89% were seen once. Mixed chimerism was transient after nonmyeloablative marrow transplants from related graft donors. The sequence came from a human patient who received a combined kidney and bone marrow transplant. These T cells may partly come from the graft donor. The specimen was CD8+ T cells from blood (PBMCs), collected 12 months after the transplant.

The CDR3 coding sequence is TGTGCCAGCAGCAAGCCGGACAAGTACTACGAGCAGTACTTC. This encodes CASSKPDKYYEQYF. The genes are TRBV4-2 and TRBJ2-7, with D maybe TRBD1 (5 bases). V lost 5 bases to trimming and J lost 3 bases, with 14 bases between them. Germline-derived CDR1 and CDR2 are LGHNA and YNFKEQ. This CDR3 comprises 14 residues.